Listed here is a single T cell receptor beta chain. Its antigen is currently unknown. Researchers attached unique molecular identifiers to individual cDNA molecules. TCRdb reprocessed the 5' RACE reads with MiXCR, giving one entry per CDR3 protein. The sample includes about 110,000 distinct CDR3 sequences, 12% of them seen just once. This specimen comes from a study of early T cells in non-severe SARS-CoV-2 infection. Study overall: Whole-blood bulk RNA, unsorted, was sequenced, and chains were unpaired. General observations from the study: The VDJdb matching leaned toward anti-spike CD8 responses and overlooked private and CD4 specificities.

Germline V CDR1 and CDR2: DFQATT, SNEGSKA (reference sequence). This CDR3 contains 12 residues. Trimming removed 6 bases at V and 2 bases at J, with 8 bases between. The chain couples TRBV20-1 to TRBJ1-5; D is possibly TRBD1 (5 bases). The specimen was whole blood. The sequence came from an adult who was a healthcare worker with PCR-confirmed SARS-CoV-2 infection or an uninfected control (not recorded which). The CDR3 DNA reads as TGCAGTGCCGGAGGGGGCAATCAGCCCCAGCATTTT. Amino acids: CSAGGGNQPQHF.